These 22 T cell receptor beta chains were all obtained from the same sample, sequenced in a study of human T cells and chemical hapten exposure. MiXCR was run by TCRdb on the RACE reads, yielding one entry per CDR3 protein. The sample shows around 110,000 distinct CDR3 sequences, roughly an eighth of them seen only once. Documented time point: patch test 1, 2 weeks after DPC sensitization. The treatment denotes: therapeutic diphenylcyclopropenone sensitization with weekly scalp DPC. Sequencing used whole blood, obtained in connection with sensitization to the hapten diphenylcyclopropenone (DPC). These TCRs come from a woman aged 45 to 65 with alopecia areata. Some clones in this sample may be carry-over from other donors' samples.

Of note for this clonotype: One end of the junction fails to match germline, which may point to a read error. This sequence joins TRBV27 and TRBJ2-3; 9 nucleotides match TRBD2. The length of the CDR3 is 15 residues. Germline CDR1 and CDR2: MNHEY and SMNVEV (reference sequence). The CDR3 spells CAGSLREGGTDTQYF. The CDR3 DNA is TGTGCCGGCAGTCTGCGGGAGGGGGGCACAGATACGCAGTATTTT.

This clonotype was found many times. The CDR3 reads CASSLQVPTYEQYF. CDR3 DNA: TGTGCCAGCTCACTACAGGTCCCAACCTACGAGCAGTACTTC. This chain uses TRBV18 with TRBJ2-7; tentatively, D is TRBD1 (5 bases). Germline V gene lookup returns CDR1 KGHSH and CDR2 LQKENI. This CDR3 has 14 residues. Deletions cut 4 bases from V and 2 bases from J, with 12 bases between.

At least ten counts were recorded for this clonotype. The V gene is TRBV6-5, the J gene TRBJ1-4; D perhaps matches TRBD1 (6 bases). CDR3 length: 12 residues. The ends were cut back, 6 bases at V and 8 bases at J, with 10 bases in the middle. CDR1 is MNHEY, CDR2 SVGAGI, per germline. CDR3 loop: CASRKGGEKLFF. The CDR3, as DNA: TGTGCCAGCAGGAAGGGGGGGGAAAAACTGTTTTTT.

V is TRBV12-3 or TRBV12-4 and J is TRBJ2-1, with 10 bases fitting TRBD2. This CDR3 comprises 13 residues. Trimming at V came to 10 bases and at J to 6 bases, leaving 6 bases not matched to a gene. The CDR3 DNA follows: TGTGCCAACCAGCGGGAGGGCGGCAATGAGCAGTTCTTC. This codes for CANQREGGNEQFF.

This clonotype was counted many times. The chain employs TRBV20-1 and TRBJ1-6, with D possibly TRBD1 on 6 matching bases. Germline V gives CDR1 DFQATT, CDR2 SNEGSKA (reference sequence). Trimming cost V 5 bases and J 1 base, with 9 bases left between them. The CDR3 sequence is 14 residues long. CDR3: CSAGDTSYNSPLHF. Here the CDR3 DNA reads TGCAGTGCTGGGGACACGTCCTATAATTCACCCCTCCACTTT.

This clonotype was picked up many times. V usage is TRBV6-5 and J usage is TRBJ2-7; D uncertain. With 0 bases removed from V and 3 bases from J, the gap between germline ends came to 12 bases. Germline V gene data show CDR1 as MNHEY and CDR2 as SVGAGI. The CDR3 has 15 residues. The CDR3 DNA reads TGTGCCAGCAGTTACTCCCGGTTAGGAATCTACGAGCAGTACTTC. It encodes CASSYSRLGIYEQYF.

This clonotype occurred a few times. The gene calls are TRBV5-1 and TRBJ2-3, with D perhaps TRBD1 (5 bases). Germline V lookup: CDR1 SGHRS, CDR2 YFSETQ. This CDR3 comprises 13 residues. V lost 2 bases and J 4 bases, leaving 8 bases between the germline ends. The CDR3 DNA is TGCGCCAGCAGCTTACCAGGGTCAGATACGCAGTATTTT. Encoded protein: CASSLPGSDTQYF.

This clonotype was seen at least ten times. V is TRBV6-2 or TRBV6-3 and J is TRBJ1-5, with D unresolved. The V end was cut by 5 bases, the J end by 7 bases, with 12 bases between. The CDR3 runs to 13 residues. Germline lookup yields CDR1 MNHEY and CDR2 SVGEGT. CDR3 amino acids: CASSAPTRQPQHF. CDR3 nucleotide sequence: TGTGCCAGCAGTGCCCCGACACGGCAGCCCCAGCATTTT.

This clonotype occurred a few times. The rearrangement joins TRBV7-9 to TRBJ2-5; 11 bases are shared with TRBD2. The V gene's germline CDR1 is SEHNR and CDR2 FQNEAQ (reference sequence). The trim removed 5 bases at V and 1 base at J, leaving 12 bases unmatched. The CDR3 extends over 18 amino acids. This chain's CDR3 is CASSPFWRLAGGQETQYF. The CDR3 DNA is TGTGCCAGCAGCCCCTTTTGGCGGCTAGCGGGGGGCCAAGAGACCCAGTACTTC.

This clonotype has just a few counts. The V call is TRBV7-6, the J call TRBJ1-1; D uncertain. Germline assignment: CDR1 SGHVS and CDR2 FNYEAQ. Trimming left V 0 bases short and J 0 bases short, with 14 bases between. The CDR3 spans 17 residues. In DNA form, the CDR3 reads TGTGCCAGCAGCTTAGCGCCGACCGGGGTAATGAACACTGAAGCTTTCTTT. Its protein product is CASSLAPTGVMNTEAFF.

This clonotype was detected ten times or more. The V gene is TRBV6-5, the J gene TRBJ1-6, with D tentatively TRBD1 (6 bases). In germline, CDR1 is MNHEY, CDR2 SVGAGI. The CDR3 runs to 15 residues. V was trimmed by 5 bases and J by 7 bases, leaving 15 bases between them. CDR3 coding DNA: TGTGCCAGCAGTCGGGGAGGGGGAGACAATTCACCCCTCCACTTT. The encoded protein is CASSRGGGDNSPLHF.

This clonotype came up many times. The chain links TRBV10-2 to TRBJ1-1, with 9 bases lining up with TRBD1. The CDR3 runs to 14 residues. The germline gives CDR1 WSHSY, CDR2 SAAADI. The trim removed 6 bases at V and 1 base at J, leaving 3 bases unmatched. The CDR3 region is CASRTGGQNTEAFF. The DNA of the CDR3 is TGCGCCAGCAGGACAGGGGGACAGAACACTGAAGCTTTCTTT.

This clonotype has ten or more counts. The chain has TRBV28 and TRBJ2-3; TRBD1 agrees at 8 bases. CDR3 length: 17 residues. J lost 1 base, V lost 3 bases, and 9 bases had no gene match. Germline V gene sequence: CDR1 MDHEN, CDR2 SYDVKM. The CDR3 DNA reads TGTGCCAGCAGTTTCTCGCAGGGGGCGCGCGGCACAGATACGCAGTATTTT. This codes for CASSFSQGARGTDTQYF.

Comment on this clonotype: This may stem from a read error, because a much larger clone lies one nucleotide away. J is TRBJ2-7 and V is TRBV2; 11 nucleotides match TRBD2. The CDR3 contains 15 residues. CDR1 is SNHLY, CDR2 FYNNEI, per germline. The CDR3 is CASNEVTSGSDEQYF. DNA of the CDR3: TGTGCCAGCAATGAAGTTACTAGCGGGAGCGACGAGCAGTACTTC.

The gene calls are TRBV11-1 and TRBJ1-1; D is unclear. Trimming removed 1 base from V and 5 bases from J, with 8 bases in between. Per the germline V gene, CDR1 is SGHAT and CDR2 is FQDESV (reference sequence). The CDR3 is 13 amino acids. The CDR3: CASSLGVWTEAFF. The CDR3 bases are TGTGCCAGCAGCTTAGGGGTGTGGACTGAAGCTTTCTTT.

There are many counts of this clonotype. The chain recombines TRBV20-1 with TRBJ2-7; TRBD1 might be the D (6 bases). CDR1 DFQATT and CDR2 SNEGSKA come from the germline V gene (reference sequence). V was cut by 4 bases and J by 4 bases, with 20 bases left in between. This CDR3 region has 15 residues. As DNA, the CDR3 is TGCAGTGCTACCCGATTGGGGACACTTTATTACGAGCAGTACTTC. This codes for CSATRLGTLYYEQYF.

V usage is TRBV7-2 and J usage is TRBJ2-6, with no clear D. The CDR3 has 16 residues. With 5 bases removed from V and 0 bases from J, the gap between germline ends came to 11 bases. Per the germline V gene, CDR1 is SGHTA and CDR2 is FQGNSA. CDR3 sequence reads: CASSLPYLSGANVLTF. In DNA, the CDR3 is TGTGCCAGCAGCCTCCCTTACCTCTCTGGGGCCAACGTCCTGACTTTC.

This clonotype was seen more than once but under ten times. The rearrangement links TRBV20-1 to TRBJ1-3, with a weak D call TRBD1 (5 bases). V lost 0 bases to trimming and J lost 5 bases, with 11 bases between them. The CDR3 is made up of 14 amino acids. Germline CDR1 and CDR2: DFQATT and SNEGSKA (reference sequence). The CDR3 here is CSARDRGTRNTIYF. CDR3 nucleotide sequence: TGCAGTGCTAGAGATCGGGGGACTAGAAACACCATATATTTT.

This clonotype was counted many times. The V and J genes are TRBV24-1 and TRBJ1-2; the match to TRBD1 covers 7 bases. Trimming cost V 5 bases and J 0 bases; bases outside gene matches: 11. Germline lookup yields CDR1 KGHDR and CDR2 SFDVKD. This CDR3 contains 17 residues. CDR3 coding DNA: TGTGCCACCAGTGCGAGACAGGGAGAAGTACCTAACTATGGCTACACCTTC. Protein sequence: CATSARQGEVPNYGYTF.

This clonotype is a singleton in its sample. This chain connects TRBV28 to TRBJ1-3; no clear D gene. The CDR3 covers 16 residues. Trimming shortened V by 5 bases and J by 0 bases, and 14 bases separated the two germline ends. CDR1 is MDHEN and CDR2 is SYDVKM in the germline V gene. This CDR3 reads CASSGSDRNSGNTIYF. CDR3 coding DNA: TGTGCCAGCAGTGGGTCGGACCGAAACTCTGGAAACACCATATATTTT. The full variable domain, with the rest looked up from reference TRBV28 and TRBJ1-3, is DVKVTQSSRYLVKRTGEKVFLECVQDMDHENMFWYRQDPGLGLRLIYFSYDVKMKEKGDIPEGYSVSREKKERFSLILESASTNQTSMYLCASSGSDRNSGNTIYFGEGSWLTVV.

This clonotype has a count of ten or more. This chain uses TRBV6-2 or TRBV6-3 with TRBJ1-5; no definite D call. Germline CDR1 reads MNHEY; CDR2 reads SVGEGT. V was shortened by 6 bases and J by 6 bases, with 9 bases between the two germline ends. The CDR3 consists of 12 residues. CDR3 coding DNA: TGTGCCAGCAGAGAATCGGGTCAGCCCCAGCATTTT. Its translation is CASRESGQPQHF.

Only a few counts were recorded for this clonotype. The rearrangement links TRBV20-1 to TRBJ1-1, with 8 bases that match TRBD1. Germline-derived CDR1 and CDR2 are DFQATT and SNEGSKA (reference sequence). The CDR3 runs to 15 residues. The V and J ends lost 0 bases and 4 bases, in that order; junction bases with no gene match: 7. The DNA of the CDR3 is TGCAGTGCTAGAGATCAAGGACAGGGTGGCACTGAAGCTTTCTTT. It codes for CSARDQGQGGTEAFF.